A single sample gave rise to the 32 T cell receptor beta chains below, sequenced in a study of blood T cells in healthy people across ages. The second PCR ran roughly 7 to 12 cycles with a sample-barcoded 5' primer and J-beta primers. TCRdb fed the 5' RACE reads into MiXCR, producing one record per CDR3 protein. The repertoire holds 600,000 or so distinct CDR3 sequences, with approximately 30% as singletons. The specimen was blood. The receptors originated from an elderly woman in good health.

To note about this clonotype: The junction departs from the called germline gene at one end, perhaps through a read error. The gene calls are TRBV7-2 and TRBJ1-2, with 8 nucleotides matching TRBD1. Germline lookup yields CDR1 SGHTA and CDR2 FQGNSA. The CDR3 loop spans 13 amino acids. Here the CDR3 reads CASSPTGGDGHTF. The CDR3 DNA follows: TGTGCCAGCAGCCCCACAGGGGGGGATGGCCACACCTTC.

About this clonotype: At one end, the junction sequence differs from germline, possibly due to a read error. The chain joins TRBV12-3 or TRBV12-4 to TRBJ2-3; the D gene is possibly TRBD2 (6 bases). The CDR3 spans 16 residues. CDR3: CASSRPLPKRADAQYF. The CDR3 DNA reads TGTGCCAGCAGTCGTCCTTTACCCAAGCGGGCAGATGCGCAGTATTTT.

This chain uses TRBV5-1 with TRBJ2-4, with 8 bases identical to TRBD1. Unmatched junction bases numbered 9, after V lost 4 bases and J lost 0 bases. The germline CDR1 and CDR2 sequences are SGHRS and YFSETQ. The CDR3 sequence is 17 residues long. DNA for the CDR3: TGCGCCAGCAGCGCCTCGGGACAGGCTCTAGCCAAAAACATTCAGTACTTC. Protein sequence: CASSASGQALAKNIQYF.

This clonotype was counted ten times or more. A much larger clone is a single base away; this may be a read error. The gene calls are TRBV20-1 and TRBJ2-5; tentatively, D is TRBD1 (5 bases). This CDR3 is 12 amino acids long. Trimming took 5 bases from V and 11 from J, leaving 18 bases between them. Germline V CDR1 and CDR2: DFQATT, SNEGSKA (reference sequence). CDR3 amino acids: CSAEGAVGWQYF. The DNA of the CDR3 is TGCAGTGCTGAAGGGGCCGTAGGTTGGCAGTACTTC.

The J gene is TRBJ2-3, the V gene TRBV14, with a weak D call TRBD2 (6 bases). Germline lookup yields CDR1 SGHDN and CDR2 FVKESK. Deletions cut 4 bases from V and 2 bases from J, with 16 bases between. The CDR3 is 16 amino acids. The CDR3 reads CASSLNPGVSTDTQYF. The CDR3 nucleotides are TGTGCCAGCAGCCTAAACCCGGGGGTATCCACAGATACGCAGTATTTT. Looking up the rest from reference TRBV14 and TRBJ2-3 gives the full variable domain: EAGVTQFPSHSVIEKGQTVTLRCDPISGHDNLYWYRRVMGKEIKFLLHFVKESKQDESGMPNNRFLAERTGGTYSTLKVQPAELEDSGVYFCASSLNPGVSTDTQYFGPGTRLTVL.

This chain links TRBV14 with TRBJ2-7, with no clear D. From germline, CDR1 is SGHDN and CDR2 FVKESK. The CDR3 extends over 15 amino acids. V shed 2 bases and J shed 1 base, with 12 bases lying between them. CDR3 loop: CASSQFTAGSYEQYF. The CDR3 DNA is TGTGCCAGCAGCCAATTCACGGCCGGTTCCTACGAGCAGTACTTC. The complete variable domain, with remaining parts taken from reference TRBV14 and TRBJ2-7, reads EAGVTQFPSHSVIEKGQTVTLRCDPISGHDNLYWYRRVMGKEIKFLLHFVKESKQDESGMPNNRFLAERTGGTYSTLKVQPAELEDSGVYFCASSQFTAGSYEQYFGPGTRLTVT.

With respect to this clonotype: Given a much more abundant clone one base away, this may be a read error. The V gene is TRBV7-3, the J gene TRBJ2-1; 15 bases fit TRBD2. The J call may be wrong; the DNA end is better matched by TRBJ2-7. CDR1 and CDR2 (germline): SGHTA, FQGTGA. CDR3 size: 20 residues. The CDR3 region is CASSLGAGLAGGSSYNEQYF. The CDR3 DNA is TGTGCCAGCAGCTTAGGTGCCGGACTAGCGGGGGGGAGCTCCTACAATGAGCAGTACTTC.

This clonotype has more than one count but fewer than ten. CDR3 region: CASSLDGGVNTEAFF. For the CDR3, the DNA is TGTGCCAGCAGCTTAGATGGGGGAGTGAACACTGAAGCTTTCTTT. This chain links TRBV7-8 with TRBJ1-1, with D perhaps matching TRBD1 (5 bases). Trimming removed 1 base at V and 0 bases at J, with 9 bases between. From germline, CDR1 is SGHVS and CDR2 FQNEAQ. The CDR3 runs 15 residues.

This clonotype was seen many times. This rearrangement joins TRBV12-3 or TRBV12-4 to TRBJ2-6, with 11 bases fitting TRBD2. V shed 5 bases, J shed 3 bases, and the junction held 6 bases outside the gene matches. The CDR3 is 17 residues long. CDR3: CASSPGLAVVGANVLTF. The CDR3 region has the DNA TGTGCCAGCAGTCCGGGACTAGCGGTGGTTGGGGCCAACGTCCTGACTTTC.

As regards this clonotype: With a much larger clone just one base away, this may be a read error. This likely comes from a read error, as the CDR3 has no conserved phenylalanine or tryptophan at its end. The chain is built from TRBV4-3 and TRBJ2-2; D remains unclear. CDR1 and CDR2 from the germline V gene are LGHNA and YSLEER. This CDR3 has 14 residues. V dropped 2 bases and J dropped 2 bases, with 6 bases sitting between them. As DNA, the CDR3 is TGCGCCAGCAGCCAACTTCCAAACACCGGGGAGCTGTTTTGT. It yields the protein CASSQLPNTGELFC.

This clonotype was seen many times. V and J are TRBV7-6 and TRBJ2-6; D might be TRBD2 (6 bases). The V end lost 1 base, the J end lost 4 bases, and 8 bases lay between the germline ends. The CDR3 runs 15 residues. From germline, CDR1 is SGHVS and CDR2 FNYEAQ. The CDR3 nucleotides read TGTGCCAGCAGCTTAGGGGGGAGGGGGGCCAACGTCCTGACTTTC. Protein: CASSLGGRGANVLTF.

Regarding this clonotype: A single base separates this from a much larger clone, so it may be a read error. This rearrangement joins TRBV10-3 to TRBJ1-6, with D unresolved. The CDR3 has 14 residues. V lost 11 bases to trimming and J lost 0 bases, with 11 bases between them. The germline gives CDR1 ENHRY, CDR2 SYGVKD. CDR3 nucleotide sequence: TGTGCCGCCGCGGGAGGCTCCTATAATTCACCCCTCCACTTT. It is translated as CAAAGGSYNSPLHF.

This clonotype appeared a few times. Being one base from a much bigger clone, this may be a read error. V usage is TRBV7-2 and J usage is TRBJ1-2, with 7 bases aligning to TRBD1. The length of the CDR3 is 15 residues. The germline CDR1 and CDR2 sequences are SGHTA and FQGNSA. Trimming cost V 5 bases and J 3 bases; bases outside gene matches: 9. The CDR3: CTSSPGAGGDYGYTF. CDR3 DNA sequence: TGTACCAGCAGCCCCGGGGCAGGGGGAGACTATGGCTACACCTTC. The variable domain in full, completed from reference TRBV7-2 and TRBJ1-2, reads GAGVSQSPSNKVTEKGKDVELRCDPISGHTALYWYRQSLGQGLEFLIYFQGNSAPDKSGLPSDRFSAERTGGSVSTLTIQRTQQEDSAVYLCTSSPGAGGDYGYTFGSGTRLTVV.

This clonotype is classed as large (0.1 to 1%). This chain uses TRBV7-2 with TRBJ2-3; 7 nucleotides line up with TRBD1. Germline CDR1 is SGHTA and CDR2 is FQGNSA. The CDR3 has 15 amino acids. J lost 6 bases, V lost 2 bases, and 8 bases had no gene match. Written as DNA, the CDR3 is TGTGCCAGCAGCTTAACGGCAGGGGGTCCGGATACGCAGTATTTT. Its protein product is CASSLTAGGPDTQYF.

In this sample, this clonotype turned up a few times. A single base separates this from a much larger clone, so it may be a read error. Written as DNA, the CDR3 is TGCAGCGTTCGAGTAACGAACACCGGGGAGCGGTTTTTT. Protein sequence: CSVRVTNTGERFF. The chain is built from TRBV29-1 and TRBJ2-2; tentative D call: TRBD2 (5 bases). This CDR3 region has 13 residues. CDR1 SQVTM and CDR2 ANQGSEA come from the germline V gene.

This chain's CDR3 is CASSQIRVAGELFF. The CDR3 nucleotides read TGTGCCAGCAGCCAGATCCGGGTGGCCGGGGAGCTGTTTTTT. The V call is TRBV4-2, the J call TRBJ2-2; the D is unclear. CDR1 is LGHNA and CDR2 is YNFKEQ in the germline V gene. V was shortened by 3 bases and J by 6 bases, with 11 bases between the two germline ends. This CDR3 is 14 amino acids long.

In DNA, the CDR3 is TGTGCCTGGAGTGTAGAACAGGGAAGGTACGAGCAGTACTTC. This sequence encodes CAWSVEQGRYEQYF. The chain carries TRBV30 and TRBJ2-7; maybe TRBD1 (6 bases). Germline CDR1 reads GTSNPN; CDR2 reads SVGIG (reference sequence). The CDR3 sequence is 14 residues long. V lost 0 bases and J lost 4, with 13 bases in between.

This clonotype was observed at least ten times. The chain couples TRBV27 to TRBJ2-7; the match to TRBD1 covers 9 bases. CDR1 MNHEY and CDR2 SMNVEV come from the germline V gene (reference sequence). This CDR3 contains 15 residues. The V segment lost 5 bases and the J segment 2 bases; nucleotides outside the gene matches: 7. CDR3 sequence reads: CASSQRTGVTYEQYF. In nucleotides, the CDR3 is TGTGCCAGCAGTCAAAGGACAGGGGTTACCTACGAGCAGTACTTC.

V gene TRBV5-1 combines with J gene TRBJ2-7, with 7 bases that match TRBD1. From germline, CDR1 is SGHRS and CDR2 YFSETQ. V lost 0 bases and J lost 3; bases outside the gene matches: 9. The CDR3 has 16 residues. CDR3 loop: CASSLDRGSYHYEQYF. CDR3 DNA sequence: TGCGCCAGCAGCTTGGACAGGGGAAGTTACCACTACGAGCAGTACTTC.

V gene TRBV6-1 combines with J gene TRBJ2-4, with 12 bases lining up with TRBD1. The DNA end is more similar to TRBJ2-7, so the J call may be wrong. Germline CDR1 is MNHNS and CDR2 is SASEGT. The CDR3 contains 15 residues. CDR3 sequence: CASSDRDRGRNEQYF. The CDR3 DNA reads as TGTGCCAGCAGTGACCGGGACAGGGGGCGAAACGAGCAGTACTTC.

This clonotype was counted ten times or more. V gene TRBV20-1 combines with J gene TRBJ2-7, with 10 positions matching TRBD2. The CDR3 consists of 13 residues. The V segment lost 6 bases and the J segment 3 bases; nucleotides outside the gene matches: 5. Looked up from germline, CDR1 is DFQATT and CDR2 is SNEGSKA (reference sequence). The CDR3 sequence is CSAHGTSDYEQYF. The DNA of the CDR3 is TGCAGTGCGCACGGGACTAGCGACTACGAGCAGTACTTC.

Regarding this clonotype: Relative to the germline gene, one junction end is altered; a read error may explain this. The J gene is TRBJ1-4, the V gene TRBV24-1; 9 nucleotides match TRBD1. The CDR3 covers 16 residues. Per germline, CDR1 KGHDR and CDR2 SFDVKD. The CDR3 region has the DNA TGTGCCACCAGTGATTCCGGGACAGGGACTAATGAAGAACTGTTTTTT. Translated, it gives CATSDSGTGTNEELFF.

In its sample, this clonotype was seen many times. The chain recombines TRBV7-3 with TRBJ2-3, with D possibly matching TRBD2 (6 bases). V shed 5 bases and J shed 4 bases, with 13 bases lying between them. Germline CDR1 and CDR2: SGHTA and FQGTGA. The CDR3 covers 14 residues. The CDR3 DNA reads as TGTGCCAGCAGCCCCGGGAGAGGTTCAGATACGCAGTATTTT. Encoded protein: CASSPGRGSDTQYF. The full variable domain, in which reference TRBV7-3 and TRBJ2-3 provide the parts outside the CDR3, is GAGVSQTPSNKVTEKGKYVELRCDPISGHTALYWYRQSLGQGPEFLIYFQGTGAADDSGLPNDRFFAVRPEGSVSTLKIQRTERGDSAVYLCASSPGRGSDTQYFGPGTRLTVL.

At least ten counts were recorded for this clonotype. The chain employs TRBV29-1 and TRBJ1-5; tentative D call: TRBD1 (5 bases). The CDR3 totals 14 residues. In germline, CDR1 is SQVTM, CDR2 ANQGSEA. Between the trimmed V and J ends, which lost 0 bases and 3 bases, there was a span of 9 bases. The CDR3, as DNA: TGCAGCGTTGAAGAGGGGGGAATCAATCAGCCCCAGCATTTT. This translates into CSVEEGGINQPQHF.

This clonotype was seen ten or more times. CDR3 nucleotide sequence: TGTGCCAGCAGCCAAGGGGTGGAGGGGGTCCAAGAGACCCAGTACTTC. It encodes CASSQGVEGVQETQYF. This chain uses TRBV4-2 with TRBJ2-5; D possibly matches TRBD1 or TRBD2 (6 bases each). V was pared by 1 base and J by 1 base, with 13 bases between. CDR3 length: 16 amino acids. Germline-derived CDR1 and CDR2 are LGHNA and YNFKEQ.

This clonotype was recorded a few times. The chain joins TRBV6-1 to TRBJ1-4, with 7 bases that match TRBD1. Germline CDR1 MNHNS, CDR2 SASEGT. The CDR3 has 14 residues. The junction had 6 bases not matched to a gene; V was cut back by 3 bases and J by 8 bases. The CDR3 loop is CASSDTTGVEKLFF. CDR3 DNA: TGTGCCAGCAGTGATACCACAGGGGTCGAAAAACTGTTTTTT.

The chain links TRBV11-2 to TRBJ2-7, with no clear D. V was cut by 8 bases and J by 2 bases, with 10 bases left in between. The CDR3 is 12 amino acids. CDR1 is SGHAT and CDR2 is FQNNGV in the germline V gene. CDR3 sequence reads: CASPGPTYEQYF. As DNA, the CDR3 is TGTGCCAGCCCGGGTCCTACCTACGAGCAGTACTTC.

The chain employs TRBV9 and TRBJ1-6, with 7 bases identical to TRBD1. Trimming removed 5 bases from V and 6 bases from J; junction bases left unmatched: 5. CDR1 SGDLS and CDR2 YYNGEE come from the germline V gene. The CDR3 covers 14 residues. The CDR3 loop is CASRGGQPNSPLHF. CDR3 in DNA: TGTGCCAGCAGGGGGGGACAGCCTAATTCACCCCTCCACTTT.

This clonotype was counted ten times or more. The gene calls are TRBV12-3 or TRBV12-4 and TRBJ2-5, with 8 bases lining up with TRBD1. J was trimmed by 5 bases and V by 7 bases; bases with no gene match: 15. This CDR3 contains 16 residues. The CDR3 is CASNLKNRGEKETQYF. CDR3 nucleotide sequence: TGTGCCAGCAATTTGAAAAACAGGGGGGAAAAGGAGACCCAGTACTTC.

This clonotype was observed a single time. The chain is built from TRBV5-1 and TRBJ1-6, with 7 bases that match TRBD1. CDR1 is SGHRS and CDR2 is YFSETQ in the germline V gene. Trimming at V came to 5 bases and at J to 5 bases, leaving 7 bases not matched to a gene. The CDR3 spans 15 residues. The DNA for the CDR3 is TGCGCCAGCAGTTGGGATGGACAGGATAATTCACCCCTCCACTTT. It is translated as CASSWDGQDNSPLHF. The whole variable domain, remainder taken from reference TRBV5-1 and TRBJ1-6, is KAGVTQTPRYLIKTRGQQVTLSCSPISGHRSVSWYQQTPGQGLQFLFEYFSETQRNKGNFPGRFSGRQFSNSRSEMNVSTLELGDSALYLCASSWDGQDNSPLHFGNGTRLTVT.

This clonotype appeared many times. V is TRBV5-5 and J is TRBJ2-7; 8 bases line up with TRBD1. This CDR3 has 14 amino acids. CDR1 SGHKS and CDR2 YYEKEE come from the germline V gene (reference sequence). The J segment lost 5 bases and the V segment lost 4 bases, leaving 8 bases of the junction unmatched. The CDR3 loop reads CASSVGTTGDEQYF. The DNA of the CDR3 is TGTGCCAGCAGCGTAGGGACGACAGGGGACGAGCAGTACTTC.

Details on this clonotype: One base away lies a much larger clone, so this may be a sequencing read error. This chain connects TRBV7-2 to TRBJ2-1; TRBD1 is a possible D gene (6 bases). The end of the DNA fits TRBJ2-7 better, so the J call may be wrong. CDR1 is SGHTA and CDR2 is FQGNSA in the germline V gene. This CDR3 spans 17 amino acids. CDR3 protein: CASSRKLMSGTNNEQYF. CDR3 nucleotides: TGTGCCAGCAGCCGAAAATTGATGTCGGGGACAAACAATGAGCAGTACTTC.